These 19 T cell receptor beta chains came from one sample sequenced in a study of cytomegalovirus exposure and HLA in healthy donors. TCRdb's table, derived via immunoSEQ multiplex PCR, lists solely in-frame clones and lacks some. Of some 100,000 clones in the sample, about 88% were seen once. Sequences were obtained from PBMCs. Receptors were obtained from a woman younger than 35 in good health and CMV-seronegative.

In nucleotides, the CDR3 is TGTGCCAGCAGCTCCGGACAGGGAGGCGAGCAGTTCTTC. This sequence encodes CASSSGQGGEQFF. The chain joins TRBV7-3 to TRBJ2-1; 8 bases are shared with TRBD1. The CDR3 runs 13 residues. The germline gives CDR1 SGHTA, CDR2 FQGTGA. V was pared by 4 bases and J by 10 bases, with 6 bases of the junction left unmatched. The full variable domain, completed using reference TRBV7-3 and TRBJ2-1, is GAGVSQTPSNKVTEKGKYVELRCDPISGHTALYWYRQSLGQGPEFLIYFQGTGAADDSGLPNDRFFAVRPEGSVSTLKIQRTERGDSAVYLCASSSGQGGEQFFGPGTRLTVL.

This chain uses TRBV30 with TRBJ2-1; tentative D call: TRBD1 (5 bases). Germline assignment: CDR1 GTSNPN and CDR2 SVGIG (reference sequence). Trimming shortened V by 5 bases and J by 3 bases, and 8 bases separated the two germline ends. The CDR3 totals 12 residues. The CDR3 sequence is CAWDSNYNEQFF. The CDR3 bases are TGTGCCTGGGACAGTAACTACAATGAGCAGTTCTTC.

J is TRBJ1-2 and V is TRBV5-4; TRBD1 matches 9 bases. The ends lost 4 bases at V and 2 bases at J; junction bases unmatched: 12. The germline V gene encodes CDR1 SGHNT and CDR2 YYREEE (reference sequence). CDR3 length: 17 residues. Here the CDR3 reads CASSPRTGESSNYGYTF. CDR3 DNA sequence: TGTGCCAGCAGCCCCCGGACAGGGGAGAGCTCAAACTATGGCTACACCTTC. Filled out from reference TRBV5-4 and TRBJ1-2, the complete variable domain reads ETGVTQSPTHLIKTRGQQVTLRCSSQSGHNTVSWYQQALGQGPQFIFQYYREEENGRGNFPPRFSGLQFPNYSSELNVNALELDDSALYLCASSPRTGESSNYGYTFGSGTRLTVV.

The chain has TRBV5-4 and TRBJ2-5, with D uncertain. The V end lost 3 bases, the J end lost 2 bases, and 8 bases lay between the germline ends. The CDR3 runs to 13 residues. Germline CDR1 reads SGHNT; CDR2 reads YYREEE (reference sequence). The DNA of the CDR3 is TGTGCCAGCAGCTCCGGTACGCAAGAGACCCAGTACTTC. Protein sequence: CASSSGTQETQYF.

This chain joins TRBV4-3 and TRBJ1-2; D is perhaps TRBD1 (6 bases). V was clipped by 1 base and J by 3 bases, with 12 bases between them. The CDR3 covers 15 residues. Germline assignment: CDR1 LGHNA and CDR2 YSLEER. CDR3 sequence reads: CASSQAGGQHYGYTF. The CDR3 DNA follows: TGCGCCAGCAGCCAAGCGGGAGGACAGCACTATGGCTACACCTTC.

The chain recombines TRBV28 with TRBJ1-5; possible D gene TRBD1, 6 bases. CDR1 and CDR2 from the germline V gene are MDHEN and SYDVKM. V dropped 5 bases and J dropped 3 bases, with 14 bases sitting between them. CDR3 length equals 15 residues. CDR3 nucleotides: TGTGCCAGCAGTCGATCTGACAGGCCCAATCAGCCCCAGCATTTT. Protein: CASSRSDRPNQPQHF.

This rearrangement joins TRBV5-6 to TRBJ2-3; 12 positions agree with TRBD2. V lost 3 bases to trimming and J lost 4 bases; unmatched junction nucleotides: 6. The CDR3 is 16 amino acids. Germline CDR1 is SGHDT and CDR2 is YYEEEE. The chain's CDR3 is CASSSNLAGGADTQYF. In DNA form, the CDR3 reads TGTGCCAGCAGCTCTAATCTAGCGGGGGGGGCAGATACGCAGTATTTT.

The chain recombines TRBV27 with TRBJ2-1, with no clear D. CDR1 is MNHEY, CDR2 SMNVEV, per germline (reference sequence). The CDR3 runs 12 residues. The V gene lost 7 bases and the J gene lost 6 bases, with 10 bases spanning the gap. This CDR3 reads CASINRGNEQFF. The DNA for the CDR3 is TGTGCCAGCATAAACCGCGGCAATGAGCAGTTCTTC.

The genes are TRBV7-2 and TRBJ2-4; D is uncertain. The CDR3 loop spans 14 amino acids. CDR1 is SGHTA and CDR2 is FQGNSA in the germline V gene. V was cut by 0 bases and J by 2 bases, with 5 bases left in between. The CDR3 is CASSLAMSKNIQYF. In DNA, the CDR3 is TGTGCCAGCAGCTTAGCTATGTCCAAAAACATTCAGTACTTC.

The chain has TRBV19 and TRBJ1-5, with D possibly matching TRBD1 (6 bases). Deletions cut 8 bases from V and 0 bases from J, with 17 bases between. Germline lookup yields CDR1 LNHDA and CDR2 SQIVND (reference sequence). CDR3 length equals 16 residues. DNA of the CDR3: TGTGCCAGTGAACTAAGCAGGGGTGGTAGCAATCAGCCCCAGCATTTT. Protein: CASELSRGGSNQPQHF.

J is TRBJ2-1 and V is TRBV6-5; 14 nucleotides align to TRBD2. With V trimmed by 6 bases and J by 9 bases, 7 bases remained unmatched. This CDR3 has 15 residues. Germline assignment: CDR1 MNHEY and CDR2 SVGAGI. The CDR3 protein is CASSGGLAGGGEQFF. Here the CDR3 DNA reads TGTGCCAGCAGCGGAGGACTAGCGGGAGGTGGTGAGCAGTTCTTC.

This chain uses TRBV27 with TRBJ2-2; D is perhaps TRBD1 (5 bases). The CDR3 length is 13 residues. V was trimmed by 0 bases and J by 6 bases, leaving 5 bases between them. Germline V CDR1 and CDR2: MNHEY, SMNVEV (reference sequence). CDR3 sequence (DNA): TGTGCCAGCAGTTTATCAGGGGCCGGGGAGCTGTTTTTT. Translation: CASSLSGAGELFF.

V and J are TRBV6-6 and TRBJ2-1; 8 bases are shared with TRBD2. CDR1 MNHNY and CDR2 SVGAGI come from the germline V gene (reference sequence). The CDR3 is made up of 16 amino acids. V gave up 0 bases and J gave up 8 bases; unmatched junction bases: 9. The CDR3 DNA is TGTGCCAGCAGTTACTCTACGGGGGGGCCGTATGATGAGCAGTTCTTC. Translating it yields CASSYSTGGPYDEQFF.

V usage is TRBV29-1 and J usage is TRBJ2-2; 8 bases match TRBD1. V was pared by 7 bases and J by 6 bases, with 7 bases of the junction left unmatched. CDR1 and CDR2 from the germline V gene are SQVTM and ANQGSEA. This CDR3 contains 13 residues. This CDR3 reads CSATGGISGELFF. The DNA of the CDR3 is TGCAGCGCCACAGGGGGTATTTCCGGGGAGCTGTTTTTT.

The CDR3 DNA sequence: TGCGCCAGCAGCTTGTCGACAGAGAACACCGGGGAGCTGTTTTTT. Residues: CASSLSTENTGELFF. The rearrangement uses TRBV5-1 and TRBJ2-2; weak D call: TRBD1 (5 bases). The CDR3 contains 15 residues. Deletions cut 1 base from V and 1 base from J, with 8 bases between. Germline V gene lookup returns CDR1 SGHRS and CDR2 YFSETQ.

This rearrangement joins TRBV27 to TRBJ2-5; 12 bases line up with TRBD1. Germline V gene sequence: CDR1 MNHEY, CDR2 SMNVEV (reference sequence). Unmatched junction bases numbered 10, after V lost 6 bases and J lost 5 bases. CDR3 length equals 16 residues. In DNA form, the CDR3 reads TGTGCCAGCAGCCGAACCGGGACAGGGGGCCGCGAGACCCAGTACTTC. Protein sequence: CASSRTGTGGRETQYF.

This chain uses TRBV27 with TRBJ1-1; 8 bases match TRBD1. The CDR3 loop spans 12 amino acids. V lost 6 bases to trimming and J lost 10 bases; unmatched junction nucleotides: 7. CDR1 and CDR2 from the germline V gene are MNHEY and SMNVEV (reference sequence). CDR3 in DNA: TGTGCCAGCAGACTATTACAGGGGGTAGCTTTCTTT. Its protein product is CASRLLQGVAFF.

This clone was detected only a few times. The V call is TRBV7-3, the J call TRBJ1-1; the D is unclear. V lost 1 base and J lost 3, with 6 bases in between. This CDR3 region has 13 residues. The germline V gene encodes CDR1 SGHTA and CDR2 FQGTGA. CDR3 sequence: CASSLMAYTEAFF. CDR3 in DNA: TGTGCCAGCAGCTTAATGGCCTACACTGAAGCTTTCTTT.

This clone was observed once. This chain uses TRBV5-6 with TRBJ1-1; 8 bases line up with TRBD1. The CDR3 runs to 17 residues. Germline V gives CDR1 SGHDT, CDR2 YYEEEE. The V and J ends lost 0 bases and 1 base, in that order; junction bases with no gene match: 8. CDR3 loop: CASSLDIWTGSNTEAFF. CDR3 nucleotides: TGTGCCAGCAGCTTGGACATTTGGACAGGGTCGAACACTGAAGCTTTCTTT.